Each of the 26 T cell receptor beta chains below was sequenced from the same sample in a study of cytotoxic CD8 clonotypes in ibrutinib-treated CLL. Assay: immunoSEQ multiplex PCR; the TCRdb copy retains only in-frame clones and omits some. The sample holds under 150,000 clones, around 81% seen once. Here the sequenced sample was PBMCs, taken after 36 months of ibrutinib treatment. These receptor sequences come from a human donor with chronic lymphocytic leukemia.

This chain links TRBV27 with TRBJ1-3; a weak D match, TRBD1 (5 bases). Germline CDR1 MNHEY, CDR2 SMNVEV (reference sequence). Trimming left V 5 bases short and J 0 bases short, with 14 bases between. This CDR3 is built from 16 residues. The CDR3 spells CASSPWTGGSGNTIYF. DNA for the CDR3: TGTGCCAGCAGTCCCTGGACGGGGGGCTCTGGAAACACCATATATTTT.

This chain joins TRBV6-1 and TRBJ1-5; 8 positions agree with TRBD1. CDR3 length: 19 amino acids. The ends lost 4 bases at V and 2 bases at J; junction bases unmatched: 16. Germline CDR1 MNHNS, CDR2 SASEGT. For the CDR3, the DNA is TGTGCCAGCAGTGGTCGGACAGGGAGTCTGGTGGGCGGCAATCAGCCCCAGCATTTT. It encodes CASSGRTGSLVGGNQPQHF.

The rearrangement links TRBV30 to TRBJ2-7; no definite D call. The CDR3 spans 11 residues. The germline V gene encodes CDR1 GTSNPN and CDR2 SVGIG (reference sequence). Trimming pared 2 bases from V and 5 bases from J, leaving 7 bases between. The CDR3 DNA reads TGTGCCTGGAGTCGTATAGACGAGCAGTACTTC. The encoded protein is CAWSRIDEQYF.

The chain couples TRBV6-1 to TRBJ1-1, with TRBD1 matching 8 bases. CDR3 length equals 14 residues. Looked up from germline, CDR1 is MNHNS and CDR2 is SASEGT. The trim removed 2 bases at V and 5 bases at J, leaving 4 bases unmatched. The CDR3, as DNA: TGTGCCAGCAGTGAACAGGGGGCCAGGACTGAAGCTTTCTTT. Protein product: CASSEQGARTEAFF.

This chain links TRBV6-1 with TRBJ2-1, with D uncertain. Germline values: CDR1 MNHNS, CDR2 SASEGT. V was shortened by 4 bases and J by 5 bases, with 12 bases between the two germline ends. CDR3 size: 14 residues. The CDR3 is CASSVGTSNNEQFF. The CDR3 DNA follows: TGTGCCAGCAGTGTTGGTACATCGAACAATGAGCAGTTCTTC.

The chain links TRBV7-9 to TRBJ1-6, with D possibly matching TRBD1 (6 bases). CDR1 and CDR2 (germline): SEHNR, FQNEAQ (reference sequence). Trimming cost V 1 base and J 8 bases, with 15 bases left between them. This CDR3 contains 16 residues. The DNA of the CDR3 is TGTGCCAGCAGCTTAGGTGGGACATTTTTGCATTCACCCCTCCACTTT. Translating gives CASSLGGTFLHSPLHF.

CDR3 nucleotide sequence: TGTGCCAGTAGTATAGCAGGGGAAAATTCACCCCTCCACTTT. The encoded protein is CASSIAGENSPLHF. The chain uses TRBV19 and TRBJ1-6; D perhaps matches TRBD1 (6 bases). The CDR3 has 14 amino acids. Germline V gene sequence: CDR1 LNHDA, CDR2 SQIVND (reference sequence). V was clipped by 1 base and J by 7 bases, with 8 bases between them.

The chain links TRBV30 to TRBJ1-6; D perhaps matches TRBD1 (5 bases). CDR3 length: 15 amino acids. Trimming shortened V by 3 bases and J by 8 bases, and 17 bases separated the two germline ends. CDR1 is GTSNPN, CDR2 SVGIG, per germline (reference sequence). The CDR3 region has the DNA TGTGCCTGGAGAATTGCAGGGACGCGGGATTCACCCCTCCACTTT. This codes for CAWRIAGTRDSPLHF.

This chain joins TRBV25-1 and TRBJ2-5, with TRBD2 matching over 10 bases. In germline, CDR1 is MGHDK, CDR2 SYGVNS. The trim removed 8 bases at V and 5 bases at J, leaving 8 bases unmatched. The CDR3 extends over 14 amino acids. This CDR3 reads CASGPAGGSETQYF. The CDR3 DNA reads TGTGCCAGCGGCCCAGCGGGAGGGAGCGAGACCCAGTACTTC.

This clone turned up a few times. V gene TRBV13 combines with J gene TRBJ1-1; D remains unclear. Germline V lookup: CDR1 PRHDT, CDR2 FYEKMQ (reference sequence). V gave up 5 bases and J gave up 1 base, with 8 bases separating them. This CDR3 is 13 amino acids long. CDR3 sequence (DNA): TGTGCCAGCAGCCTCGCAGGGAACACTGAAGCTTTCTTT. Protein sequence: CASSLAGNTEAFF. The whole variable domain, remainder taken from reference TRBV13 and TRBJ1-1, is AAGVIQSPRHLIKEKRETATLKCYPIPRHDTVYWYQQGPGQDPQFLISFYEKMQSDKGSIPDRFSAQQFSDYHSELNMSSLELGDSALYFCASSLAGNTEAFFGQGTRLTVV.

This sequence joins TRBV9 and TRBJ1-1; no definite D call. The CDR3 length is 15 residues. V was clipped by 0 bases and J by 4 bases, with 13 bases between them. Germline V gene lookup returns CDR1 SGDLS and CDR2 YYNGEE. The CDR3 nucleotides read TGTGCCAGCAGCGTAGTAGGTCCGGAGGGCACTGAAGCTTTCTTT. Protein sequence: CASSVVGPEGTEAFF.

The V gene is TRBV5-1, the J gene TRBJ2-3, with 9 nucleotides matching TRBD2. Germline loops: CDR1 SGHRS, CDR2 YFSETQ. The CDR3 covers 15 residues. Trimming cost V 4 bases and J 4 bases; bases outside gene matches: 7. This CDR3 is CASSPVAGVADTQYF. Here the CDR3 DNA reads TGCGCCAGCAGCCCGGTAGCGGGAGTGGCAGATACGCAGTATTTT.

This clone occurred once. This chain uses TRBV6-5 with TRBJ2-7; 8 bases map to TRBD1. The CDR3 has 16 residues. Per the germline V gene, CDR1 is MNHEY and CDR2 is SVGAGI. Trimming took 0 bases from V and 0 from J; bases not matched to a gene: 4. Written as DNA, the CDR3 is TGTGCCAGCAGTTACTCGCGACAGGGGATCTCCTACGAGCAGTACTTC. This translates into CASSYSRQGISYEQYF.

The chain combines TRBV5-1 with TRBJ2-3; D not certain. Germline CDR1 reads SGHRS; CDR2 reads YFSETQ. The CDR3 spans 13 residues. V shed 1 base and J shed 6 bases, with 9 bases lying between them. The CDR3 sequence is CASSLLASDTQYF. In nucleotides, the CDR3 is TGCGCCAGCAGCTTGCTCGCCTCGGATACGCAGTATTTT.

The chain combines TRBV4-2 with TRBJ2-7; 9 bases are shared with TRBD2. After removal of 1 base from V and 5 bases from J, the junction contained 3 bases not matched to a gene. The CDR3 runs 14 residues. The V gene's germline CDR1 is LGHNA and CDR2 YNFKEQ. The CDR3: CASSQGGRAHEQYF. The DNA for the CDR3 is TGTGCCAGCAGCCAAGGCGGGAGGGCACACGAGCAGTACTTC.

This chain links TRBV13 with TRBJ1-2; the D gene is possibly TRBD1 (6 bases). This CDR3 is built from 13 residues. V dropped 2 bases and J dropped 2 bases, with 6 bases sitting between them. Germline CDR1 reads PRHDT; CDR2 reads FYEKMQ (reference sequence). The CDR3 sequence is CASSLTGNYGYTF. The CDR3 DNA reads TGTGCCAGCAGCTTAACAGGGAACTATGGCTACACCTTC.

This clone was seen a single time. The chain recombines TRBV29-1 with TRBJ2-2; TRBD2 matches at 9 bases. This CDR3 spans 14 amino acids. Germline V CDR1 and CDR2: SQVTM, ANQGSEA. The V gene end was trimmed by 4 bases and the J gene end by 3 bases; junction bases not matched to a gene: 3. The CDR3 bases are TGCAGCGTTGTAAGCGGGGGGTACACCGGGGAGCTGTTTTTT. It encodes CSVVSGGYTGELFF.

The sample holds one count of this clone. The J gene is TRBJ2-2, the V gene TRBV29-1; 10 bases are shared with TRBD2. This CDR3 comprises 16 residues. The V gene's germline CDR1 is SQVTM and CDR2 ANQGSEA. V lost 6 bases and J lost 1; bases outside the gene matches: 8. The CDR3 nucleotides read TGCAGCGTCCGAAAATGGACTAGCGGGAACACCGGGGAGCTGTTTTTT. This gives the protein CSVRKWTSGNTGELFF.

The chain couples TRBV2 to TRBJ1-1; the D is unclear. Germline V gene data show CDR1 as SNHLY and CDR2 as FYNNEI. V was cut by 7 bases and J by 3 bases, with 18 bases left in between. The CDR3 totals 15 residues. CDR3: CASTAGRASYTEAFF. In nucleotides, the CDR3 is TGTGCCAGCACAGCGGGGAGGGCTAGCTACACTGAAGCTTTCTTT.

J is TRBJ2-1 and V is TRBV18; perhaps TRBD2 as D (6 bases). V gave up 6 bases and J gave up 4 bases, with 19 bases separating them. Germline assignment: CDR1 KGHSH and CDR2 LQKENI. The CDR3 length is 16 residues. The CDR3 region is CASSPGGRTGYNEQFF. The CDR3 nucleotides are TGTGCCAGCTCCCCCGGAGGGAGGACTGGATACAATGAGCAGTTCTTC.

In DNA form, the CDR3 reads TGTGCCAGCAGTTATGAGGGGCCTAGTAATTCACCCCTCCACTTT. This codes for CASSYEGPSNSPLHF. This sequence joins TRBV27 and TRBJ1-6; D might be TRBD1 (5 bases). V lost 4 bases to trimming and J lost 6 bases, with 13 bases between them. The CDR3 totals 15 residues. CDR1 MNHEY and CDR2 SMNVEV come from the germline V gene (reference sequence).

The chain uses TRBV30 and TRBJ2-1; TRBD2 aligns across 10 bases. The CDR3 extends over 15 amino acids. Germline loops: CDR1 GTSNPN, CDR2 SVGIG (reference sequence). V was pared by 5 bases and J by 7 bases, with 11 bases of the junction left unmatched. CDR3 protein: CAWGLAGVIKNEQFF. CDR3 in DNA: TGTGCCTGGGGGCTAGCGGGAGTGATAAAGAATGAGCAGTTCTTC.

On this clone itself: The junction departs from the called germline gene at one end, perhaps through a read error. The V gene is TRBV5-6, the J gene TRBJ1-6, with D possibly matching TRBD1 (5 bases). Germline V gene sequence: CDR1 SGHDT, CDR2 YYEEEE. The CDR3 totals 12 residues. The CDR3 loop is CASSPRRGLETF. The DNA of the CDR3 is TGTGCCAGCAGCCCCAGACGGGGACTTGAAACCTTT.

This clone occurred a few times. V and J are TRBV11-2 and TRBJ1-3, with a weak D call TRBD1 (6 bases). Germline assignment: CDR1 SGHAT and CDR2 FQNNGV. The CDR3 is 17 residues long. The ends were cut back, 1 base at V and 2 bases at J, with 15 bases in the middle. In DNA, the CDR3 is TGTGCCAGCAGCTTAGGCGCACAGGGTGGAGCTGGAAACACCATATATTTT. This translates into CASSLGAQGGAGNTIYF.

There are a few counts of this clone. The rearrangement uses TRBV4-1 and TRBJ2-7, with D possibly being TRBD1 (6 bases). CDR1 MGHRA and CDR2 YSYEKL come from the germline V gene. Trimming pared 4 bases from V and 3 bases from J, leaving 13 bases between. The CDR3 totals 14 residues. CDR3 sequence reads: CASSPITGNYEQYF. Written as DNA, the CDR3 is TGCGCCAGCAGCCCTATAACAGGGAACTACGAGCAGTACTTC.

This clone was detected only once. The J gene is TRBJ2-1, the V gene TRBV7-6, with TRBD2 matching over 9 bases. This CDR3 spans 15 amino acids. The V and J ends lost 5 bases and 7 bases, in that order; junction bases with no gene match: 9. The germline V gene has CDR1 SGHVS and CDR2 FNYEAQ. CDR3 nucleotide sequence: TGTGCCAGCAGCCCAAAGGGGCTAGCGGGGAATGAGCAGTTCTTC. Translation: CASSPKGLAGNEQFF.